This entry lists 20 T cell receptor beta chains sequenced from one sample in a study of T cells in Graves' hyperthyroidism and ophthalmopathy. Researchers took RNA transcripts and amplified the TCR beta CDR3 regions from them. A set of HTBI primers served as the primers for a first-round RT-PCR of the TCR CDR3. TCRdb called the multiplex PCR reads again in MiXCR, with one record for every CDR3 protein. The table lists hundreds of thousands of distinct CDR3 sequences, 14% to 15% of them singletons, with approximately 4.3% in the top ten. Source material: blood. These receptors were obtained from a middle-aged woman with Graves' ophthalmopathy.

This clonotype was counted at least ten times. This sequence joins TRBV27 and TRBJ2-5, with 9 bases identical to TRBD1. Trimming took 7 bases from V and 5 from J; bases not matched to a gene: 8. Germline CDR1 and CDR2: MNHEY and SMNVEV (reference sequence). The CDR3 has 14 amino acids. The CDR3 region has the DNA TGTGCCAGCAAACAAACAGGGGGCTCGGAGACCCAGTACTTC. It encodes CASKQTGGSETQYF.

This clonotype is a singleton in its sample. The rearrangement links TRBV29-1 to TRBJ1-2; D remains ambiguous. Trimming left V 3 bases short and J 2 bases short, with 4 bases between. CDR3 length: 11 residues. The germline gives CDR1 SQVTM, CDR2 ANQGSEA. CDR3 in amino acids: CSVEPNYGYTF. The CDR3 region has the DNA TGCAGCGTTGAGCCCAACTATGGCTACACCTTC.

This clonotype was observed at least ten times. The chain employs TRBV6-1 and TRBJ2-5; 7 bases agree with TRBD1. J was trimmed by 4 bases and V by 7 bases; bases with no gene match: 0. CDR3 length equals 11 residues. CDR1 is MNHNS, CDR2 SASEGT, per germline. The CDR3: CASKGAETQYF. For the CDR3, the DNA is TGTGCCAGCAAGGGGGCAGAGACCCAGTACTTC.

This clonotype was detected only a few times. This sequence joins TRBV7-2 and TRBJ2-2; 7 nucleotides agree with TRBD2. J was trimmed by 4 bases and V by 1 base; bases with no gene match: 6. CDR1 and CDR2 from the germline V gene are SGHTA and FQGNSA. CDR3 size: 16 residues. The CDR3: CASSLGRELGTGELFF. The DNA for the CDR3 is TGTGCCAGCAGCTTAGGGCGGGAGTTGGGCACCGGGGAGCTGTTTTTT.

This clonotype was seen ten or more times. The CDR3 region has the DNA TGTGCCAGCAGCCAAGGAGGAGCATACCAGACCCAGTACTTC. Protein: CASSQGGAYQTQYF. This chain uses TRBV3-1 with TRBJ2-5; D remains ambiguous. Germline assignment: CDR1 LGHDT and CDR2 YNNKEL (reference sequence). This CDR3 spans 14 amino acids. Trimming removed 1 base from V and 6 bases from J, with 12 bases in between.

This clonotype was seen at least ten times. The DNA for the CDR3 is TGTGCCAGCAGTTCTCTTCAGAGCAAGAGAACCCAGTACTTC. As protein: CASSSLQSKRTQYF. The chain combines TRBV7-8 with TRBJ2-5; D is unresolved. The CDR3 consists of 14 residues. Germline assignment: CDR1 SGHVS and CDR2 FQNEAQ. Trimming shortened V by 6 bases and J by 8 bases, and 19 bases separated the two germline ends. Supplemented by reference TRBV7-8 and TRBJ2-5, the full variable domain reads GAGVSQSPRYKVAKRGQDVALRCDPISGHVSLFWYQQALGQGPEFLTYFQNEAQLDKSGLPSDRFFAERPEGSVSTLKIQRTQQEDSAVYLCASSSLQSKRTQYFGPGTRLLVL.

This clonotype was observed a few times. V usage is TRBV11-2 and J usage is TRBJ2-7; 9 bases line up with TRBD2. The V and J ends lost 5 bases and 2 bases, in that order; junction bases with no gene match: 16. The CDR3 is made up of 18 amino acids. CDR1 SGHAT and CDR2 FQNNGV come from the germline V gene. The CDR3 bases are TGTGCCAGCAGCACACGATATGGAGCGGGAGGATCCCCCTACGAGCAGTACTTC. Protein sequence: CASSTRYGAGGSPYEQYF.

This clonotype was counted many times. J is TRBJ1-1 and V is TRBV20-1; 12 nucleotides align to TRBD1. This CDR3 is 13 amino acids long. Germline V gene lookup returns CDR1 DFQATT and CDR2 SNEGSKA (reference sequence). The junction had 0 bases not matched to a gene; V was cut back by 3 bases and J by 4 bases. The CDR3 DNA reads as TGCAGTGCTAGGGGACAGGGGGCCACTGAAGCTTTCTTT. Translating gives CSARGQGATEAFF.

This clonotype was found many times. DNA of the CDR3: TGTGCCAGCAGTAGGAGGACAGGGAGCACCGGGGAGCTGTTTTTT. Encoded protein: CASSRRTGSTGELFF. The chain uses TRBV27 and TRBJ2-2; 8 bases agree with TRBD1. The V gene end was trimmed by 5 bases and the J gene end by 4 bases; junction bases not matched to a gene: 6. Looked up from germline, CDR1 is MNHEY and CDR2 is SMNVEV (reference sequence). The CDR3 has 15 residues.

The sample holds many counts of this clonotype. This rearrangement joins TRBV3-1 to TRBJ1-1; unclear D gene. V shed 4 bases and J shed 6 bases, with 9 bases lying between them. This CDR3 has 12 amino acids. Germline CDR1 is LGHDT and CDR2 is YNNKEL (reference sequence). The CDR3 DNA is TGTGCCAGCAGCCCCCCCGGAGCTGAAGCTTTCTTT. Amino acid sequence: CASSPPGAEAFF. Drawing the rest from reference TRBV3-1 and TRBJ1-1, the complete variable domain is DTAVSQTPKYLVTQMGNDKSIKCEQNLGHDTMYWYKQDSKKFLKIMFSYNNKELIINETVPNRFSPKSPDKAHLNLHINSLELGDSAVYFCASSPPGAEAFFGQGTRLTVV.

This clonotype was recorded at least ten times. The chain uses TRBV10-3 and TRBJ2-7; D remains ambiguous. The CDR3 has 15 residues. Germline CDR1 and CDR2: ENHRY and SYGVKD. V was pared by 0 bases and J by 4 bases, with 13 bases between. DNA for the CDR3: TGTGCCATCAGTGAGTCGAACAGCGTACTATACGAGCAGTACTTC. Its protein product is CAISESNSVLYEQYF.

This clonotype occurred many times. The gene calls are TRBV12-3 or TRBV12-4 and TRBJ1-1; no reliable D call. The V gene lost 4 bases and the J gene lost 2 bases, with 11 bases spanning the gap. The CDR3 totals 14 residues. CDR3 sequence (DNA): TGTGCCAGCAGTTCCCGGCAGCTAAACACTGAAGCTTTCTTT. Protein product: CASSSRQLNTEAFF.

This clonotype showed up many times. The chain carries TRBV10-3 and TRBJ1-5; the D gene is possibly TRBD1 (6 bases). CDR1 is ENHRY, CDR2 SYGVKD, per germline. The CDR3 sequence is 16 residues long. V dropped 0 bases and J dropped 2 bases, with 11 bases sitting between them. Here the CDR3 reads CAISESTGLGNQPQHF. The CDR3 nucleotides are TGTGCCATCAGTGAGTCTACAGGGCTCGGCAATCAGCCCCAGCATTTT.

This clonotype was seen once. The J gene is TRBJ1-2, the V gene TRBV28; D gene ambiguous. Germline lookup yields CDR1 MDHEN and CDR2 SYDVKM. This CDR3 is built from 13 residues. With 6 bases removed from V and 2 bases from J, the gap between germline ends came to 10 bases. The CDR3, as DNA: TGTGCCAGCAGGTCCCTAGGAAACTATGGCTACACCTTC. This encodes CASRSLGNYGYTF.

This clonotype has a count of ten or more. The gene calls are TRBV28 and TRBJ2-7; unclear D gene. Germline V CDR1 and CDR2: MDHEN, SYDVKM. Trimming took 6 bases from V and 4 from J, leaving 10 bases between them. This CDR3 is built from 12 residues. CDR3 region: CASRSEQYEQYF. CDR3 bases: TGTGCCAGCAGAAGTGAGCAATACGAGCAGTACTTC. The full variable domain, in which reference TRBV28 and TRBJ2-7 provide the parts outside the CDR3, is DVKVTQSSRYLVKRTGEKVFLECVQDMDHENMFWYRQDPGLGLRLIYFSYDVKMKEKGDIPEGYSVSREKKERFSLILESASTNQTSMYLCASRSEQYEQYFGPGTRLTVT.

This clonotype has at least ten counts. This chain joins TRBV30 and TRBJ2-7; either TRBD1 or TRBD2 may supply D (5 bases each). Per germline, CDR1 GTSNPN and CDR2 SVGIG (reference sequence). This CDR3 spans 12 amino acids. Deletions cut 2 bases from V and 4 bases from J, with 9 bases between. CDR3 in DNA: TGTGCCTGGAGTCCATGGGGGTACGAGCAGTACTTC. It yields the protein CAWSPWGYEQYF.

At least ten counts were recorded for this clonotype. The V and J genes are TRBV13 and TRBJ2-7; TRBD1 aligns across 9 bases. J lost 2 bases, V lost 5 bases, and 7 bases had no gene match. Germline V gene sequence: CDR1 PRHDT, CDR2 FYEKMQ (reference sequence). The CDR3 runs 15 residues. The CDR3 here is CASSGGQGITYEQYF. The CDR3 region has the DNA TGTGCCAGCAGCGGGGGACAGGGTATTACCTACGAGCAGTACTTC.

V and J are TRBV12-5 and TRBJ2-7; perhaps TRBD1 as D (5 bases). From germline, CDR1 is LGHNT and CDR2 FRNRAP. This CDR3 has 15 residues. Trimming shortened V by 3 bases and J by 5 bases, and 17 bases separated the two germline ends. CDR3 loop: CASGLQYYRCHEQYF. The CDR3 DNA sequence: TGTGCTAGTGGTTTACAGTACTACAGGTGTCACGAGCAGTACTTC.

This clonotype has ten or more counts. The CDR3 sequence: CASSEDPTGFDYGYTF. DNA for the CDR3: TGTGCCAGCAGTGAAGATCCGACAGGGTTTGACTATGGCTACACCTTC. This chain links TRBV6-1 with TRBJ1-2, with TRBD1 matching 7 bases. Germline CDR1 is MNHNS and CDR2 is SASEGT. Losses at the gene ends were 1 base for V and 3 bases for J; bases not matched to a gene: 8. The CDR3 totals 16 residues.

In this sample, this clonotype turned up many times. The gene calls are TRBV7-2 and TRBJ2-5; tentatively, D is TRBD1 or TRBD2 (7 bases each). CDR1 is SGHTA and CDR2 is FQGNSA in the germline V gene. The CDR3 runs to 15 residues. Trimming left V 3 bases short and J 0 bases short, with 11 bases between. CDR3 protein: CASSFQGGYQETQYF. As DNA, the CDR3 is TGTGCCAGCAGCTTTCAGGGGGGGTACCAAGAGACCCAGTACTTC.